This is a list of T cell receptor beta chains from one sample in a study of control samples from healthy donors and cancer patients. Sequencing was performed with immunoSEQ multiplex PCR; in TCRdb, only in-frame clones are kept and a portion is missing. The table records roughly 95,000 clones, just over 85% of them present only once. Sequenced material: blood. Receptors were obtained from a young man in good health. The conserved cysteine and the conserved F or W are not part of the CDR3 here. Rows give clone size only sometimes, using once, few, many, or a class for an expanded clone.

clone_size: NA; v_call: TRBV27; j_call: TRBJ2-2; cdr3_aa: ASSGQGLNTGELF
clone_size: NA; v_call: TRBV30; j_call: TRBJ1-2; cdr3_aa: AWSGTATGYT
clone_size: NA; v_call: TRBV5-1; j_call: TRBJ1-4; cdr3_aa: ASSLSGATNEKLF
clone_size: NA; v_call: TRBV7-2; j_call: TRBJ2-5; cdr3_aa: ASSSQGRVQETQY
clone_size: NA; v_call: TRBV20-1; j_call: TRBJ1-1; cdr3_aa: SASKAMNTEAF
clone_size: few; v_call: TRBV21-1; j_call: TRBJ2-1; cdr3_aa: ASRQGSPYNEQF
clone_size: NA; v_call: TRBV10-1; j_call: TRBJ2-7; cdr3_aa: ASSAGGEQY
clone_size: NA; v_call: TRBV3-1/TRBV3-2; j_call: TRBJ2-7; cdr3_aa: ASSQGGTREY
clone_size: few; v_call: TRBV5-6; j_call: TRBJ2-5; cdr3_aa: ASSFSGSGETQY
clone_size: NA; v_call: TRBV6-2/TRBV6-3; j_call: TRBJ2-7; cdr3_aa: ASSYGTGVGEQY
clone_size: NA; v_call: TRBV7-9; j_call: TRBJ2-1; cdr3_aa: ASSPSGRGSYNEQF
clone_size: NA; v_call: TRBV19; j_call: TRBJ2-2; cdr3_aa: ASSITGAGYTGELF
clone_size: NA; v_call: TRBV4-1; j_call: TRBJ1-3; cdr3_aa: ASSQDGDTIY
clone_size: once; v_call: TRBV11-2; j_call: TRBJ2-7; cdr3_aa: ASSPQLAGELYEQY
clone_size: NA; v_call: TRBV7-2; j_call: TRBJ1-2; cdr3_aa: ASSSQGYGYT
clone_size: once; v_call: TRBV18; j_call: TRBJ1-5; cdr3_aa: ASSPSTGRDNQPQH
clone_size: NA; v_call: TRBV21-1; j_call: TRBJ2-1; cdr3_aa: ASSLRRGMF
clone_size: NA; v_call: TRBV10-3; j_call: TRBJ2-7; cdr3_aa: ATAPGLAGGPNSYEQY
clone_size: NA; v_call: TRBV5-6; j_call: TRBJ2-5; cdr3_aa: ASSLQVGETQY
clone_size: NA; v_call: TRBV25-1; j_call: TRBJ1-2; cdr3_aa: ASRETGGYGYT
clone_size: NA; v_call: TRBV4-1; j_call: TRBJ2-1; cdr3_aa: ASTLRSSGVYNEQF
clone_size: NA; v_call: TRBV10-2; j_call: TRBJ2-3; cdr3_aa: ASNETPGLAGNTDTQY
clone_size: NA; v_call: TRBV6-6; j_call: TRBJ2-7; cdr3_aa: ASSYFRMTGTYEQY
clone_size: once; v_call: TRBV4-2; j_call: TRBJ1-5; cdr3_aa: ASSQGRGGDQPQH
clone_size: NA; v_call: TRBV7-9; j_call: TRBJ2-5; cdr3_aa: AATGAGQETQY
clone_size: NA; v_call: TRBV6-2/TRBV6-3; j_call: TRBJ2-1; cdr3_aa: ASSGDRWGRTYNEQF
clone_size: NA; v_call: TRBV7-9; j_call: TRBJ1-1; cdr3_aa: ASSLGGGEGRNTEAF
clone_size: NA; v_call: TRBV4-1; j_call: TRBJ2-7; cdr3_aa: ASSQSGTSGRAGEQY
clone_size: NA; v_call: TRBV19; j_call: TRBJ1-4; cdr3_aa: ASTYPTGSEKLF
clone_size: NA; v_call: TRBV2; j_call: TRBJ2-2; cdr3_aa: ASSDEQGLQNTGELF
clone_size: NA; v_call: TRBV5-1; j_call: TRBJ1-4; cdr3_aa: ASEKGLGNEKLF
clone_size: NA; v_call: TRBV7-9; j_call: TRBJ1-1; cdr3_aa: ASSLVLSIEAF
clone_size: NA; v_call: TRBV28; j_call: TRBJ2-7; cdr3_aa: ATSPPREDHEQY
clone_size: NA; v_call: TRBV5-1; j_call: TRBJ2-1; cdr3_aa: ASSSGPGTSGRTDEQF
clone_size: NA; v_call: TRBV29-1; j_call: TRBJ2-1; cdr3_aa: SVEFNDNEQF
clone_size: NA; v_call: TRBV4-2; j_call: TRBJ2-1; cdr3_aa: ASSQELVGLAYNEQF
clone_size: NA; v_call: TRBV19; j_call: TRBJ1-1; cdr3_aa: ASSIRGGNTEAF
clone_size: NA; v_call: TRBV7-3; j_call: TRBJ2-1; cdr3_aa: ASSLEGLALNEQF
clone_size: NA; v_call: TRBV29-1; j_call: TRBJ1-2; cdr3_aa: SVGGGKGGYT
clone_size: NA; v_call: TRBV28; j_call: TRBJ1-2; cdr3_aa: ASSFGSGTVGYGYT
clone_size: NA; v_call: TRBV2; j_call: TRBJ2-1; cdr3_aa: ASSRWTSAIEQF
clone_size: NA; v_call: TRBV27; j_call: TRBJ2-7; cdr3_aa: ASSLSGGPPYYEQY
clone_size: NA; v_call: TRBV24-1; j_call: TRBJ2-1; cdr3_aa: ATRPGTSSYNEQF
clone_size: once; v_call: TRBV5-8; j_call: TRBJ1-2; cdr3_aa: ASSLDADGVLYGYT
clone_size: NA; v_call: TRBV29-1; j_call: TRBJ2-5; cdr3_aa: SVSNPGGAVY
clone_size: NA; v_call: TRBV6-1; j_call: TRBJ2-1; cdr3_aa: ASSDRPHGLADINEQF
clone_size: once; v_call: TRBV27; j_call: TRBJ1-2; cdr3_aa: ASSLSRVHGYT
clone_size: few; v_call: TRBV27; j_call: TRBJ2-7; cdr3_aa: ASSKGGPYEQY
clone_size: NA; v_call: TRBV7-9; j_call: TRBJ2-1; cdr3_aa: ASSRGTGSYNEQF
clone_size: NA; v_call: TRBV4-2; j_call: TRBJ2-7; cdr3_aa: ASSSGLAGYYEQY
clone_size: NA; v_call: TRBV7-2; j_call: TRBJ1-2; cdr3_aa: ASSQTGTAYGYT
clone_size: NA; v_call: TRBV6-5; j_call: TRBJ2-5; cdr3_aa: ASRTGGVQETQY
clone_size: NA; v_call: TRBV3-1/TRBV3-2; j_call: TRBJ2-1; cdr3_aa: ASSQGLAGDNEQF
clone_size: once; v_call: TRBV9; j_call: TRBJ2-3; cdr3_aa: ASSDGLAGGGTDTQY
clone_size: NA; v_call: TRBV27; j_call: TRBJ1-3; cdr3_aa: ASSRRSSGNTIY
clone_size: NA; v_call: TRBV11-2; j_call: TRBJ1-1; cdr3_aa: ASSFGAGWTEAF
clone_size: NA; v_call: TRBV12-5; j_call: TRBJ1-2; cdr3_aa: ASGLSLGWPHGYT
clone_size: NA; v_call: TRBV15; j_call: TRBJ1-3; cdr3_aa: ATSRDRVAGGFLGNTIY
clone_size: few; v_call: TRBV12-3/TRBV12-4; j_call: TRBJ1-5; cdr3_aa: ASRERYQPQH